This T cell receptor beta chain emerged from a study of neurological immune-mediated disorders. The sample's time point: longitudinal time-point 3. The unsorted libraries originated from 2 million PBMCs that had been stored at -80 C. Germline V gene data show CDR1 as GTSNPN and CDR2 as SVGIG (reference sequence). This CDR3 has 13 residues. V lost 5 bases and J lost 2; bases outside the gene matches: 4. Study-wide results and limits: There were no CDR3 amino acid sequences shared by expanded clones across subjects, a result suggesting private repertoires in all groups.

This clonotype has a handful of counts. Its antigen is currently unknown. It was by 5'RACE with 10-nucleotide random UMIs that the cDNA was made. Every sequencing run produced over 200 million TCR-beta sequences, and the sequences from any one run covered 15-18 subjects. TCRdb re-derived calls from the 5' RACE reads in MiXCR, one entry per CDR3 protein. Of more than 95,000 distinct CDR3 sequences in the sample, less than 14% were seen once. Sequencing was performed on PBMCs. This chain joins TRBV30 and TRBJ2-5; 8 bases map to TRBD1. The sequence was collected from a female donor with HTLV-1-associated myelopathy (HAM/TSP). CDR3 protein: CAWGTGRQETQYF. The CDR3 DNA reads as TGTGCCTGGGGGACAGGAAGACAAGAGACCCAGTACTTC.